The rows below give T cell receptor beta chains drawn from one sample of a study of T cells in Graves' hyperthyroidism and ophthalmopathy. TCRdb redid the calling of the multiplex PCR reads with MiXCR, one entry per CDR3 protein. The table has tens of thousands of distinct CDR3 sequences, roughly 50% seen once; the top ten hold under 35%. The sequencing input was peripheral blood or thyroid tissue (not recorded which). Source of these receptors: a man aged 18 to 29 with Graves' hyperthyroidism. The CDR3 runs from the conserved cysteine through the conserved F or W. The D gene is left open where the match is weak. Size values are once, few and many counts, or a class for expanded clones, and some rows have none.

D gene: -
clone size: -
V gene: TRBV4-2
J gene: TRBJ1-1
CDR3 protein: CASSQTVPFF
CDR3 DNA: TGTGCCAGCAGCCAGACCGTGCCTTTCTTT

D gene: -
clone size: -
V gene: TRBV28
J gene: TRBJ1-4
CDR3 protein: CASSRTASEKLFF
CDR3 DNA: TGTGCCAGCAGCCGGACAGCAAGTGAAAAACTGTTTTTT

D gene: -
clone size: -
V gene: TRBV6-1
J gene: TRBJ1-5
CDR3 protein: CASSDVQPQHF
CDR3 DNA: TGTGCCAGCAGTGACGTTCAGCCCCAGCATTTT

D gene: TRBD1
clone size: -
V gene: TRBV20-1
J gene: TRBJ1-2
CDR3 protein: CRAGTGNYGYTF
CDR3 DNA: TGCAGAGCGGGGACAGGGAATTATGGCTACACCTTC

D gene: TRBD1
clone size: -
V gene: TRBV2
J gene: TRBJ1-1
CDR3 protein: CASRRDRDTEAIF
CDR3 DNA: TGTGCCAGCAGAAGGGACAGGGACACCGAAGCTATCTTT

D gene: -
clone size: many
V gene: TRBV4-3
J gene: TRBJ2-7
CDR3 protein: CASSQDGHNGLQQYF
CDR3 DNA: TGCGCCAGCAGCCAAGATGGACACAATGGACTACAGCAGTACTTC

D gene: TRBD2
clone size: -
V gene: TRBV15
J gene: TRBJ2-7
CDR3 protein: CATSRDREGPEQYF
CDR3 DNA: TGTGCCACCAGCAGAGATCGGGAGGGACCCGAGCAGTACTTC

D gene: -
clone size: -
V gene: TRBV7-3
J gene: TRBJ1-1
CDR3 protein: CAGNLGLNRANTEAFF
CDR3 DNA: TGTGCCGGCAACTTAGGCTTGAACAGGGCGAACACTGAAGCTTTCTTT

D gene: TRBD2
clone size: -
V gene: TRBV5-1
J gene: TRBJ2-7
CDR3 protein: CASSGGLAGAEQYF
CDR3 DNA: TGCGCCAGCAGCGGGGGACTAGCGGGAGCCGAGCAGTACTTC

D gene: -
clone size: many
V gene: TRBV7-2
J gene: TRBJ2-3
CDR3 protein: CASSQQGLLGAADTQYF
CDR3 DNA: TGTGCCAGCAGCCAACAAGGGTTGTTGGGGGCGGCAGATACGCAGTATTTT

D gene: -
clone size: many
V gene: TRBV5-1
J gene: TRBJ1-1
CDR3 protein: CASSRGGEKNTEAFF
CDR3 DNA: TGCGCCAGCAGCAGGGGTGGAGAAAAGAACACTGAAGCTTTCTTT

D gene: -
clone size: -
V gene: TRBV29-1
J gene: TRBJ1-6
CDR3 protein: CSDVQLSQGSPLHF
CDR3 DNA: TGCAGCGACGTACAGCTCTCCCAGGGTTCACCCCTCCACTTT

D gene: TRBD1
clone size: -
V gene: TRBV29-1
J gene: TRBJ2-2
CDR3 protein: CSVDRGYTGELFF
CDR3 DNA: TGCAGCGTGGACAGGGGATACACCGGGGAGCTGTTTTTT

D gene: TRBD1
clone size: -
V gene: TRBV7-9
J gene: TRBJ1-4
CDR3 protein: CASSLGQGNGEKLFF
CDR3 DNA: TGTGCCAGCAGCTTAGGACAGGGGAATGGAGAAAAACTGTTTTTT

D gene: -
clone size: -
V gene: TRBV20-1
J gene: TRBJ2-7
CDR3 protein: CSARGRLSYEQYF
CDR3 DNA: TGCAGTGCTAGAGGACGCTTATCCTACGAGCAGTACTTC

D gene: -
clone size: -
V gene: TRBV19
J gene: TRBJ1-2
CDR3 protein: CASNAVDGSYGYTF
CDR3 DNA: TGTGCCAGTAATGCCGTGGACGGGAGCTATGGCTACACCTTC

D gene: -
clone size: -
V gene: TRBV9
J gene: TRBJ1-5
CDR3 protein: CASSVEALGEQHF
CDR3 DNA: TGTGCCAGCAGCGTAGAGGCCTTGGGGGAGCAGCATTTT

D gene: -
clone size: -
V gene: TRBV10-3
J gene: TRBJ1-3
CDR3 protein: CAISVVRDIPGNTIYF
CDR3 DNA: TGTGCCATCAGTGTGGTCCGAGACATCCCTGGAAACACCATATATTTT

D gene: -
clone size: medium-sized
V gene: TRBV20-1
J gene: TRBJ1-1
CDR3 protein: CSARARRNTEAFF
CDR3 DNA: TGCAGTGCTAGGGCGAGGCGGAACACTGAAGCTTTCTTT

D gene: TRBD1
clone size: -
V gene: TRBV7-2
J gene: TRBJ2-7
CDR3 protein: CASSMRTGGHEQYF
CDR3 DNA: TGTGCCAGCAGCATGAGGACAGGGGGCCACGAGCAGTACTTC

D gene: TRBD1
clone size: many
V gene: TRBV11-2
J gene: TRBJ1-1
CDR3 protein: CASSPQGLPNTEAFF
CDR3 DNA: TGTGCCAGCAGCCCACAGGGGTTGCCGAACACTGAAGCTTTCTTT

D gene: -
clone size: -
V gene: TRBV20-1
J gene: TRBJ1-6
CDR3 protein: CSAPNLNSPLHF
CDR3 DNA: TGCAGTGCCCCTAATCTTAACTCACCCCTCCACTTT

D gene: -
clone size: many
V gene: TRBV5-1
J gene: TRBJ1-2
CDR3 protein: CASSLDPGAVDWYGYTF
CDR3 DNA: TGCGCCAGCAGCTTGGATCCAGGGGCGGTTGATTGGTATGGCTACACCTTC

D gene: -
clone size: many
V gene: TRBV20-1
J gene: TRBJ1-3
CDR3 protein: CSATDVRSGNTIYF
CDR3 DNA: TGCAGTGCTACGGACGTCCGCTCTGGAAACACCATATATTTT

D gene: -
clone size: -
V gene: TRBV15
J gene: TRBJ1-4
CDR3 protein: CATSRDRGSSYEKLFF
CDR3 DNA: TGTGCCACCAGCAGAGACCGTGGCAGCTCTTATGAAAAACTGTTTTTT

D gene: TRBD2
clone size: once
V gene: TRBV25-1
J gene: TRBJ2-7
CDR3 protein: CASSEYPLAGVGPYEQYF
CDR3 DNA: TGTGCCAGCAGTGAATATCCCCTAGCGGGAGTTGGGCCCTACGAGCAGTACTTC

D gene: -
clone size: -
V gene: TRBV24-1
J gene: TRBJ2-2
CDR3 protein: CATSEFANTGELFF
CDR3 DNA: TGTGCCACCAGTGAGTTCGCGAACACCGGGGAGCTGTTTTTT

D gene: -
clone size: -
V gene: TRBV15
J gene: TRBJ1-5
CDR3 protein: CATHLGYSNQPQHF
CDR3 DNA: TGTGCCACCCACCTCGGGTATAGCAATCAGCCCCAGCATTTT

D gene: TRBD2
clone size: -
V gene: TRBV29-1
J gene: TRBJ2-7
CDR3 protein: CSVTSGGYYEQYF
CDR3 DNA: TGCAGCGTCACTAGCGGGGGCTACTACGAGCAGTACTTC

D gene: TRBD2
clone size: -
V gene: TRBV28
J gene: TRBJ2-7
CDR3 protein: CASSTTSGFWASYEQYF
CDR3 DNA: TGTGCCAGCAGTACTACTAGCGGATTCTGGGCGTCCTACGAGCAGTACTTC

D gene: TRBD2
clone size: -
V gene: TRBV7-2
J gene: TRBJ2-5
CDR3 protein: CASSLALAGQETQYF
CDR3 DNA: TGTGCCAGCAGCTTAGCACTAGCGGGGCAAGAGACCCAGTACTTC